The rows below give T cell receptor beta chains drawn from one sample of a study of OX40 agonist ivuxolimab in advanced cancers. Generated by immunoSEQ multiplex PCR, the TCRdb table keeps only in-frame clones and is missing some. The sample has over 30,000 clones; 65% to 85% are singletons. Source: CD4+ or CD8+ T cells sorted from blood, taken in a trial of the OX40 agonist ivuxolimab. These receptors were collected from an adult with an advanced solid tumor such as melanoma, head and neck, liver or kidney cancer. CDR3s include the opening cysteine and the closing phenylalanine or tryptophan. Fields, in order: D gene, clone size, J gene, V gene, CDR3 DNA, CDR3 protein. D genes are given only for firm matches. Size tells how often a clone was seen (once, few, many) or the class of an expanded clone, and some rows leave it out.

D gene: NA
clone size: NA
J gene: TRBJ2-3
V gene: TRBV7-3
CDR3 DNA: TGTGCCAGCAGCTTAATCGGTCCGGGGGATACGCAGTATTTT
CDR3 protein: CASSLIGPGDTQYF

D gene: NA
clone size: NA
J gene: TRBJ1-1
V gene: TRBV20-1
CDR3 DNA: TGCAGTGCTCGGAAGAACACTGAAGCTTTCTTT
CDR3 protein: CSARKNTEAFF

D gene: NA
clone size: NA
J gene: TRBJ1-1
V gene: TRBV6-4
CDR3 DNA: TGTGCCAGCAGTGTAACGACGAACACTGAAGCTTTCTTT
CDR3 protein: CASSVTTNTEAFF

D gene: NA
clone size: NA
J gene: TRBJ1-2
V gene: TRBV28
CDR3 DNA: TGTGCCAGCAGTTTGGGACCTTTTAACTATGGCTACACCTTC
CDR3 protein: CASSLGPFNYGYTF

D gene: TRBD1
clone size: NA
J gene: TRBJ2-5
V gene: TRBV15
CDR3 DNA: TGTGCCACCAGCTCAAGGACAGGGGGTCAAGAGACCCAGTACTTC
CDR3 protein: CATSSRTGGQETQYF

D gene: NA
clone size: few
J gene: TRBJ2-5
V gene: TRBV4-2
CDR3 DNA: TGTGCCAGCAGCCGGGGGGAAAAAGGGACCCAGTACTTC
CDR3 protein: CASSRGEKGTQYF

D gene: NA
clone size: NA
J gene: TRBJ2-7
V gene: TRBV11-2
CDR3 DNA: TGTGCCAGCAGCTTAGCGGCGGGATACGAGCAGTACTTC
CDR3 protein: CASSLAAGYEQYF

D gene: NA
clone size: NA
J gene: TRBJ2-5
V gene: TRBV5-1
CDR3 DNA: TGCGCCAGCAGCTTGGCGGCGGGGATGGAGACCCAGTACTTC
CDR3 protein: CASSLAAGMETQYF

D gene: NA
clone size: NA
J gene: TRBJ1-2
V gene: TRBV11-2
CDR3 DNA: TGTGCCAGCAGCTTAGCTCGCCTTAATGGCTACACCTTC
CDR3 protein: CASSLARLNGYTF

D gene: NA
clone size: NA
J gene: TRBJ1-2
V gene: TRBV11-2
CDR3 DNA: TGTGCCAGCAGCCCGTCCCGGGACATCAAGCGGAACACCTTC
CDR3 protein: CASSPSRDIKRNTF

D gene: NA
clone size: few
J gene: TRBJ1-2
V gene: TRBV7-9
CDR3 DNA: TGTGCCAGCAGCCTCAGGTCAGAACATGGCTACACCTTC
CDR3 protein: CASSLRSEHGYTF

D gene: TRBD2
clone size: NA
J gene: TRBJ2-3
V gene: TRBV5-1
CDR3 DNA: TGCGCCAGCATAGCGACTAGCGGAGGCACAGATACGCAGTATTTT
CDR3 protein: CASIATSGGTDTQYF

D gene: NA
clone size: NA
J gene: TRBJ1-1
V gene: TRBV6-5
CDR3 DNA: TGTGCCAGCAGGATCCGGACAGACACTGAAGCTTTCTTT
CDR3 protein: CASRIRTDTEAFF

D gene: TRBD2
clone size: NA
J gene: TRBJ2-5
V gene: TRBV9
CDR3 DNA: TGTGCCAGCAGCGTAGGTAGCGGGGGGGCCCGGGAGACCCAGTACTTC
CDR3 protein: CASSVGSGGARETQYF

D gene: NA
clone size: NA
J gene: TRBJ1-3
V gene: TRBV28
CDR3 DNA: TGTGCCAGCAGTTTATTAGGGAGACAATCCCCAAACACCATATATTTT
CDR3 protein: CASSLLGRQSPNTIYF

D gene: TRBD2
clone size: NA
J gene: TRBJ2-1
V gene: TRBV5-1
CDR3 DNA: TGCGCCAGCAGCTCTAGCGGGCCGAGCTCCTACAATGAGCAGTTCTTC
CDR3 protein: CASSSSGPSSYNEQFF

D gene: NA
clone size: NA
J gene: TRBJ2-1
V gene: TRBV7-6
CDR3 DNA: TGTGCCAGCAGCGCCTTCCTGAGCTCCTACAATGAGCAGTTCTTC
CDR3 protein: CASSAFLSSYNEQFF

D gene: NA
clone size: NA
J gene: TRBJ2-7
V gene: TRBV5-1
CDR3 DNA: TGCGCCAGCAGCTTCACAACCTCCTACGAGCAGTACTTC
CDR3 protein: CASSFTTSYEQYF

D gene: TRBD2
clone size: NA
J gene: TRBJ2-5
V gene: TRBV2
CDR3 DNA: TGTGCCAGCAGCCGGGGACTAGCGAACCAAGAGACCCAGTACTTC
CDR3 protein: CASSRGLANQETQYF

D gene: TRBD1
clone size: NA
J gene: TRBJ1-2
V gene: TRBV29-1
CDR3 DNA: TGCAGCGTGGGACAGGGGGCGCGTGGCTACACCTTC
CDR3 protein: CSVGQGARGYTF

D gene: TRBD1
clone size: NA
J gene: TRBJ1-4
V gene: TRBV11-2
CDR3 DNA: TGTGCCAGCAGCCCCGAGGGACAGGGTTTAGGTGAAAAACTGTTTTTT
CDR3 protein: CASSPEGQGLGEKLFF

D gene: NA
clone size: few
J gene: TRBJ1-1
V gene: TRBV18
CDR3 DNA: TGTGCCAGCTCACCAAAAACAGGGACGAACACTGAAGCTTTCTTT
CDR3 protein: CASSPKTGTNTEAFF

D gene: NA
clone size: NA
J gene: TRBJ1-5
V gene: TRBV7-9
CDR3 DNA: TGTGCCAGCAGCTTCACGGATCTCCATAGCAATCAGCCCCAGCATTTT
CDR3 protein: CASSFTDLHSNQPQHF

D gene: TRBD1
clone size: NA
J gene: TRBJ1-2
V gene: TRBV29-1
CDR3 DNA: TGCAGCGCCGAACAGGGGGTCCCATCCTATGGCTACACCTTC
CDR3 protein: CSAEQGVPSYGYTF

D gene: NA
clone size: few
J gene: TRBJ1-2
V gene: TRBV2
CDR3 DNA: TGTGCCAGCAGCGTGGGGGGGGGCTCTGGCTACACCTTC
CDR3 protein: CASSVGGGSGYTF

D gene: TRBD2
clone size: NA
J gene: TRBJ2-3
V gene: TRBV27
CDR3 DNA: TGTGCCAGCAGTCCCAGACTAGCGGGCACAGATACGCAGTATTTT
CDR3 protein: CASSPRLAGTDTQYF

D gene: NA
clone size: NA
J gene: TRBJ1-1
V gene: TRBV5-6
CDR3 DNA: TGTGCCAGCAGCTATAGCCGACAGACCAACACTGAAGCTTTCTTT
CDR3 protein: CASSYSRQTNTEAFF

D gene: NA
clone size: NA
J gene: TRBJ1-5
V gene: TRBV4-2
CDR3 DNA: TGTGCCAGCAGCCAAGCGGATAATCAGCCCCAGCATTTT
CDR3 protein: CASSQADNQPQHF

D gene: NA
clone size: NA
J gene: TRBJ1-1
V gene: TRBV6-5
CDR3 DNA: TGTGCCAGCAGTTACTCGGCTGGGGAGGAATTTACTAAAGCTTTCTTT
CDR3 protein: CASSYSAGEEFTKAFF

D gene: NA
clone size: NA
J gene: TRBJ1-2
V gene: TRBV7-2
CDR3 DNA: TGTGCCAGCAGCCCGGGATTCTTGACCCGCTATGGCTACACCTTC
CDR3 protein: CASSPGFLTRYGYTF

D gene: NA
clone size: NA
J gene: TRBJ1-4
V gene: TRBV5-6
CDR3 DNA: TGTGCCAGCAGCTTGGTCGCAACTAATGAAAAACTGTTTTTT
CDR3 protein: CASSLVATNEKLFF

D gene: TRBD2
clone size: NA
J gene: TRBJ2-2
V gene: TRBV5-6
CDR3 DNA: TGTGCCAGCAGCTTGGTACTAGCGGGCGACACCGGGGAGCTGTTTTTT
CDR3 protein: CASSLVLAGDTGELFF

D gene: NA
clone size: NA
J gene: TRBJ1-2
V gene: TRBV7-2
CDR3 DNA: TGTGCCAGCAGCTTCGGACAGAACTTCTATGGCTACACCTTC
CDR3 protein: CASSFGQNFYGYTF

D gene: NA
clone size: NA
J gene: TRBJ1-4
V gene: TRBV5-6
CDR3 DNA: TGTGCCAGCAGCTCGGTAGGGGTAACTAATGAAAAACTGTTTTTT
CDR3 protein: CASSSVGVTNEKLFF

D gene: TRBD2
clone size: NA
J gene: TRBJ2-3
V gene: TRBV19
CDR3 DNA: TGTGCCAGTAGCGCTACTAGCGGCCTAGGGGGTACGCAGTATTTT
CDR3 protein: CASSATSGLGGTQYF

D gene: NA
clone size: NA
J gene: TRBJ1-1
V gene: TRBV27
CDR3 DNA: TGTGCCAGCAGTTCGTGGACGGACCTGAACACTGAAGCTTTCTTT
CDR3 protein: CASSSWTDLNTEAFF

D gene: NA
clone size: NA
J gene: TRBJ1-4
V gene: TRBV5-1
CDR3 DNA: TGCGCCAGCAGCCCGAGGAGCCCCGCAAATGAAAAACTGTTTTTT
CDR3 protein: CASSPRSPANEKLFF

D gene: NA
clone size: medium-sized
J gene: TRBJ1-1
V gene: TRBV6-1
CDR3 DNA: TGTGCCACAACAGAGGGGTGGGAAACTGAAGCTTTCTTT
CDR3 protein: CATTEGWETEAFF

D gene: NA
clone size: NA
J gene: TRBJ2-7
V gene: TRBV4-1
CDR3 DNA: TGCGCCAGCGCCTCGGACAGTTCCTACGAGCAGTACTTC
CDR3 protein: CASASDSSYEQYF

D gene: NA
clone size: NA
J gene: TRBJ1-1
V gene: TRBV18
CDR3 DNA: TGTGCCAGCTCACCCCCGGGACGTCAAGACGGGACTGAAGCTTTCTTT
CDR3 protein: CASSPPGRQDGTEAFF

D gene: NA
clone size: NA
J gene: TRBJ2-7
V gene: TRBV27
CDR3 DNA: TGTGCCAGCAGAAGGATGGGCTCCTACGAGCAGTACTTC
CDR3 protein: CASRRMGSYEQYF

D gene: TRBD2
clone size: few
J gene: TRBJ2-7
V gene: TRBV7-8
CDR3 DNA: TGTGCCAGCAGCTTTAGCGGGGGGGACTACGAGCAGTACTTC
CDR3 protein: CASSFSGGDYEQYF

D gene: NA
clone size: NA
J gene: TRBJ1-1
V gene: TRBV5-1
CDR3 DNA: TGCGCCAGCAGCTTCGCCCTGCTGGGAGGGGACACTGAAGCTTTCTTT
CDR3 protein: CASSFALLGGDTEAFF

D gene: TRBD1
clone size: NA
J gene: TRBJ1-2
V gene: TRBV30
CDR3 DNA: TGTGCCTGGAGGACTACCCAGGGGGCGATGGATGGCTACACCTTC
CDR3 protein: CAWRTTQGAMDGYTF

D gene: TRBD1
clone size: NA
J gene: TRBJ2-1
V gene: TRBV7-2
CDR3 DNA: TGTGCCAGCAGCTTAGGACAGGGGGCATTGGAGCAGTTCTTC
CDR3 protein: CASSLGQGALEQFF

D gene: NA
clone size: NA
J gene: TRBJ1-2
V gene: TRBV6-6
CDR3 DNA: TGTGCCGTCTCGAGAGGGGAGTACTATGGCTACACCTTC
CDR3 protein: CAVSRGEYYGYTF

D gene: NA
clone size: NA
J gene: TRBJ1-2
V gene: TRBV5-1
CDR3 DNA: TGCGCCAGCAGCTCCTCAATGGACTATGGCTACACCTTC
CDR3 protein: CASSSSMDYGYTF

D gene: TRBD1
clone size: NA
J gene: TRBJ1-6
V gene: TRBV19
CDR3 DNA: TGTGCCAGTAGCCACGGACAGGGGAGTTCACCCCTCCACTTT
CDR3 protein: CASSHGQGSSPLHF

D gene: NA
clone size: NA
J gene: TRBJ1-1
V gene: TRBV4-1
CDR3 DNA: TGCGCCAGCAGCCAAGGTACCGGCCAGGGCGCCTTCACTGAAGCTTTCTTT
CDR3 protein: CASSQGTGQGAFTEAFF

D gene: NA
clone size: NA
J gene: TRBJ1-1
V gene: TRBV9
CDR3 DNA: TGTGCCAGCAGCGTAGGTGGAACCATCGGGAGAGAAGCTTTCTTT
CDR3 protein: CASSVGGTIGREAFF